This TCR beta chain was retrieved from a study of T cells in Graves' hyperthyroidism and ophthalmopathy. This clonotype was counted ten times or more. Its antigen is undetermined. Amplified TCR beta CDR3 regions came from RNA transcripts. Primed by the HTBI set, a first-round RT-PCR was run on the TCR CDR3. TCRdb re-analysed the multiplex PCR reads in MiXCR, keeping a single row per CDR3 protein. The sample contains hundreds of thousands of distinct CDR3 sequences, roughly 15% of which appear only once. Study results and limitations: Most expanded thyroid clonotypes above 0.001 also appeared in blood.

Germline loops: CDR1 MNHEY, CDR2 SVGEGT. The CDR3 covers 15 residues. Trimming at V came to 5 bases and at J to 5 bases, leaving 11 bases not matched to a gene. The material sequenced was blood. The genes are TRBV6-2 or TRBV6-3 and TRBJ2-5; 7 bases fit TRBD1. The TCR was taken from a woman in her thirties or forties with Graves' ophthalmopathy. Written as DNA, the CDR3 is TGTGCCAGCAGTAACCGACAGGGAATGTGGGAGACCCAGTACTTC. It encodes CASSNRQGMWETQYF.